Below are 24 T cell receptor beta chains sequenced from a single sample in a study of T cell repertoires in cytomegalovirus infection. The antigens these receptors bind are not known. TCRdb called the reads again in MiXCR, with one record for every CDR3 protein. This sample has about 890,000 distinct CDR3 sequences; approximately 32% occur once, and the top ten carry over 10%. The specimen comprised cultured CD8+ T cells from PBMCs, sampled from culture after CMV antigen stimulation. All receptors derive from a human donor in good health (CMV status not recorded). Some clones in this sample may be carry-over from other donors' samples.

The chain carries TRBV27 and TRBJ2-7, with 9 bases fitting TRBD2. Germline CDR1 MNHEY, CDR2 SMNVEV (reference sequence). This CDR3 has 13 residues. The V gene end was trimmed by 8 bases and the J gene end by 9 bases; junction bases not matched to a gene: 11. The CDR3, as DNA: TGTGCCAGCGGTAGCGGGGGTCCCTATGCGCAGTACGTC. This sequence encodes CASGSGGPYAQYV.

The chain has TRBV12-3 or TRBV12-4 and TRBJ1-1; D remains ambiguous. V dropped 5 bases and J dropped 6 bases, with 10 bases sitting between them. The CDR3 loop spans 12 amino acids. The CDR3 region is CASSTYHPEAFF. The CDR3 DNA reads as TGTGCCAGCAGTACTTATCACCCTGAAGCTTTCTTT.

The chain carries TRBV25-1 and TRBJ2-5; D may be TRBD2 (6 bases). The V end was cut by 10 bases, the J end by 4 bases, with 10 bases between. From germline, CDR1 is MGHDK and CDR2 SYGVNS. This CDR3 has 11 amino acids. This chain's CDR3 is CAIRGGETQYF. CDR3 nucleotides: TGTGCCATCCGGGGAGGAGAGACCCAGTACTTC.

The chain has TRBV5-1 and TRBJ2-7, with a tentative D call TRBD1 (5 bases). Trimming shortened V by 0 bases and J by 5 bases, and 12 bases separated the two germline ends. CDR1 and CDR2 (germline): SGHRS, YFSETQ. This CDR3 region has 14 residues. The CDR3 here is CASSLEGARDEQYF. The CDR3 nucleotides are TGCGCCAGCAGCTTGGAAGGGGCGAGAGACGAGCAGTACTTC. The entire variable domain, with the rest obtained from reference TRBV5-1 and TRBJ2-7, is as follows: KAGVTQTPRYLIKTRGQQVTLSCSPISGHRSVSWYQQTPGQGLQFLFEYFSETQRNKGNFPGRFSGRQFSNSRSEMNVSTLELGDSALYLCASSLEGARDEQYFGPGTRLTVT.

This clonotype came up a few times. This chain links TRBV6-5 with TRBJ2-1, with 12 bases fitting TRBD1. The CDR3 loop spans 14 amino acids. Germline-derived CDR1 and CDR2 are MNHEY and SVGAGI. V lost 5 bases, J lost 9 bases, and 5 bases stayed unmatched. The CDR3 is CASSLGQGAGEQFF. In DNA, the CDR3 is TGTGCCAGCAGTCTGGGACAGGGGGCCGGTGAGCAGTTCTTC.

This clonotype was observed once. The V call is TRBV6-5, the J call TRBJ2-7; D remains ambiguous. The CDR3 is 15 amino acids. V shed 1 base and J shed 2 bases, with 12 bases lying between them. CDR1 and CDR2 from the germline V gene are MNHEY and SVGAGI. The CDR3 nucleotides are TGTGCCAGCAGTTACTTGGACCCGGGCACCTACGAGCAGTACGTC. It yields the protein CASSYLDPGTYEQYV.

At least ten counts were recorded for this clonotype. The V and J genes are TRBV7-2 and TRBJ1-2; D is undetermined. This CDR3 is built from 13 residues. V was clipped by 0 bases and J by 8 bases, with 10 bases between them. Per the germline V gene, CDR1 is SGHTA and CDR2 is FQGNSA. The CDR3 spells CASSLAGMKGYTF. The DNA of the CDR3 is TGTGCCAGCAGCTTAGCGGGGATGAAAGGCTACACCTTC.

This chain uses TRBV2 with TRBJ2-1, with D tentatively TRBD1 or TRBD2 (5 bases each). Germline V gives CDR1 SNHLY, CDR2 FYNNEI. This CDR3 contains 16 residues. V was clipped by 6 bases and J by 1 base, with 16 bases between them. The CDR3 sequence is CASSDPRGGSYNEQFF. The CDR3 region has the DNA TGTGCCAGCAGCGACCCCCGGGGCGGTTCCTACAATGAGCAGTTCTTC.

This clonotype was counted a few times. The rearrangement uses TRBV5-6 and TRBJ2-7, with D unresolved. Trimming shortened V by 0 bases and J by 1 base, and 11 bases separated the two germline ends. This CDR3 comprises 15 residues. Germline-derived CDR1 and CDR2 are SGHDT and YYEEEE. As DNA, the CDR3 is TGTGCCAGCAGCTTGGGCCAGATTGCTTCCTACGAGCAGTACGTC. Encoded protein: CASSLGQIASYEQYV.

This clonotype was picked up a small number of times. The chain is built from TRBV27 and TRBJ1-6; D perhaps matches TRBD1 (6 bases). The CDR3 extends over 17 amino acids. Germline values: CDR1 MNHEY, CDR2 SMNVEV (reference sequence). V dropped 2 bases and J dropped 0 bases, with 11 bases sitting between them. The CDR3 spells CASSLGPGDSYNSPLHF. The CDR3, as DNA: TGTGCCAGCAGTTTAGGTCCAGGGGACTCCTATAATTCACCCCTCCACTTT.

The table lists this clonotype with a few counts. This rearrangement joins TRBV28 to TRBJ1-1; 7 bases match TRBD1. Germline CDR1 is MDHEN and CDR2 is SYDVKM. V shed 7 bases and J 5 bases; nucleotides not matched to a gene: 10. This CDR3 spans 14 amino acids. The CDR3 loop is CASNSDRENTEAFF. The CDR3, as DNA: TGTGCCAGCAACTCCGACAGGGAGAATACTGAAGCTTTCTTT.

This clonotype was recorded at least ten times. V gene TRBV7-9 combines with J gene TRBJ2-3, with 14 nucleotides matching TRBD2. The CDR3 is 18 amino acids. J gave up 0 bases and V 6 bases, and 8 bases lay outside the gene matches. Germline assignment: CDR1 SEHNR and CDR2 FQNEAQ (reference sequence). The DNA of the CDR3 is TGTGCCAGCAGGGGGACTAGCGGGGGACGCCTTAGCACAGATACGCAGTATTTT. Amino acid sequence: CASRGTSGGRLSTDTQYF.

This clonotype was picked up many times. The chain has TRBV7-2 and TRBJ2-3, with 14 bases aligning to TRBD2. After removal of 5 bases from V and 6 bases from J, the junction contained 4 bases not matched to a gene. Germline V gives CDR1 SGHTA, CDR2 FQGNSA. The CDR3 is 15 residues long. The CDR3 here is CASSTGTSGGDTQYF. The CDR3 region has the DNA TGTGCCAGCAGCACCGGGACTAGCGGGGGTGATACGCAGTATTTT.

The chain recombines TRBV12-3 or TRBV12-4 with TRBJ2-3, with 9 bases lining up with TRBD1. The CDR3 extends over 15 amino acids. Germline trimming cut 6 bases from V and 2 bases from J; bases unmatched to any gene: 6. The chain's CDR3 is CASRLRDRDTDTQYF. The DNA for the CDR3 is TGTGCCAGCAGGCTCCGGGACAGGGACACAGATACGCAGTATTTT.

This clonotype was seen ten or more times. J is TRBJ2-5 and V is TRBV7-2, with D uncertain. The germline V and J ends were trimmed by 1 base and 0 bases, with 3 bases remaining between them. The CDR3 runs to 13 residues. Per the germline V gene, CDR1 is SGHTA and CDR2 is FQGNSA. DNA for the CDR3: TGTGCCAGCAGCTTAGAGGACCAAGAGACCCAGTACTTC. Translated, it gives CASSLEDQETQYF.

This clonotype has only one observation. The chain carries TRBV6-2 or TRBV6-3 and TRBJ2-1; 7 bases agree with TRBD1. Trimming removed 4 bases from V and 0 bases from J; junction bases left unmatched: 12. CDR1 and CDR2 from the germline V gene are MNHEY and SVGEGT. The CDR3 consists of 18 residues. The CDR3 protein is CASSSFDRELYSYNEQFF. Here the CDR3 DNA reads TGTGCCAGCAGTTCTTTCGACAGGGAACTCTACTCCTACAATGAGCAGTTCTTC.

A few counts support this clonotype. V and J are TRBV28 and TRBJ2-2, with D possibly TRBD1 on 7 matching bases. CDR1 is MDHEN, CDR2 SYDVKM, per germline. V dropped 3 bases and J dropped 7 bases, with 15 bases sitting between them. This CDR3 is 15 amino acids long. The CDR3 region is CASSFGGGLSGELFF. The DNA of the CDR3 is TGTGCCAGCAGTTTCGGAGGGGGCTTAAGCGGGGAGCTGTTTTTT. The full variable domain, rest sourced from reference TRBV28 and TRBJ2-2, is DVKVTQSSRYLVKRTGEKVFLECVQDMDHENMFWYRQDPGLGLRLIYFSYDVKMKEKGDIPEGYSVSREKKERFSLILESASTNQTSMYLCASSFGGGLSGELFFGEGSRLTVL.

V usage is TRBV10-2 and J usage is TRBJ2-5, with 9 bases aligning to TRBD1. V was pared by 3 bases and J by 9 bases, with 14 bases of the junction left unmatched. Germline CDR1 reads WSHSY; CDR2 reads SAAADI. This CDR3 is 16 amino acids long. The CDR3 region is CASSEVAELTGGAQYF. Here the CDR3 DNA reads TGCGCCAGCAGTGAAGTAGCGGAGTTGACAGGGGGGGCCCAGTACTTC.

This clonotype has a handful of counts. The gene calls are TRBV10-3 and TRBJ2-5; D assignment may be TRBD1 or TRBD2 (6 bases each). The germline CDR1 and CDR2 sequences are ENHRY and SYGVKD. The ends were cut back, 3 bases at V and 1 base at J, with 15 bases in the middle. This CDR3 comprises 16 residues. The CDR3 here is CAISDREQGPQETQYF. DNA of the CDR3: TGTGCCATCAGTGATCGGGAGCAGGGGCCCCAAGAGACCCAGTACTTC.

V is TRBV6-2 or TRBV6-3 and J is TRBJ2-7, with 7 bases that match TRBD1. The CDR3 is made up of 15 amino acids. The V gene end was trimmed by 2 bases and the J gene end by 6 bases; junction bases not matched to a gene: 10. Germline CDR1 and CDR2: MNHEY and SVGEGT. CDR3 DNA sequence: TGTGCCAGCAGTTACGGTACAGGGGCTCTCTCCGAGCAGTACGTC. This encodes CASSYGTGALSEQYV.

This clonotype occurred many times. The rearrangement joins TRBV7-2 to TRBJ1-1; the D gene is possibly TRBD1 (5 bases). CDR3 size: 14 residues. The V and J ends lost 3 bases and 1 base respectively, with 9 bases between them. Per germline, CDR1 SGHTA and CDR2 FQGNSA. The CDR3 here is CASSFGGENTEAFF. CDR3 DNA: TGTGCCAGCAGCTTTGGGGGGGAGAACACTGAAGCTTTCTTT.

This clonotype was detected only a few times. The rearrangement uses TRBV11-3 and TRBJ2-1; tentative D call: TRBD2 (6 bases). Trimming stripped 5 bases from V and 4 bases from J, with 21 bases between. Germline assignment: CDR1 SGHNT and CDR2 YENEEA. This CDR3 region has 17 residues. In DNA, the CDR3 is TGTGCCAGCAGCACCCGGGACGGCGGAGGGCTATACAATGAGCAGTTCTTC. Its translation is CASSTRDGGGLYNEQFF.

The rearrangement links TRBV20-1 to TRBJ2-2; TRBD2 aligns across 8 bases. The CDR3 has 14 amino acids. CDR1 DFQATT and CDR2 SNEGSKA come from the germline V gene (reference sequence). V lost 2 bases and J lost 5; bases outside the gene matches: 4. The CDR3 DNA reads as TGCAGTGCTAGACCTAGCGGGTATACCGGGGAGCTGTTTTTT. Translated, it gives CSARPSGYTGELFF.

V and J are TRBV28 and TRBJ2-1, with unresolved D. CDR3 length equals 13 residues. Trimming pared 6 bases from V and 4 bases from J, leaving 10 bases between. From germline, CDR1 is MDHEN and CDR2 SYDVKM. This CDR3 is CASSQTNYNEQFF. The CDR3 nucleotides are TGTGCCAGCAGCCAAACGAATTACAATGAGCAGTTCTTC.